The 30 T cell receptor beta chains given below trace back to one sample, sequenced in a study of CD4+ T cells in melanoma (dated by TCRdb to between 2021 and 2023). The library was prepared using the immunoSEQ multiplex PCR assay. Held by TCRdb, this immuneACCESS table contains in-frame sequences only and omits some clones. Under half of the omission traces to an unresolved V gene where checked; the cause of the rest is unknown. The sample table holds roughly 120,000 clones, of which 92% were seen once. The ten largest clonotypes hold about 3.5% of the sample. The sequencing input was peripheral blood. The receptors were gathered from a human donor with melanoma.

The chain links TRBV5-5 to TRBJ2-1; D unresolved. Trimming cost V 1 base and J 8 bases, with 10 bases left between them. CDR3 length equals 13 residues. Germline V gene data show CDR1 as SGHKS and CDR2 as YYEKEE (reference sequence). CDR3 residues: CASSLWASDEQFF. In DNA form, the CDR3 reads TGTGCCAGCAGCTTGTGGGCGTCGGATGAGCAGTTCTTC.

The V call is TRBV30, the J call TRBJ2-1; possibly TRBD1 for D (6 bases). Trimming pared 4 bases from V and 3 bases from J, leaving 10 bases between. The CDR3 spans 13 residues. The V gene's germline CDR1 is GTSNPN and CDR2 SVGIG (reference sequence). Here the CDR3 DNA reads TGTGCCTGGAAACTGGACAGCTACAATGAGCAGTTCTTC. The encoded protein is CAWKLDSYNEQFF.

This clone was detected only a few times. The rearrangement links TRBV7-3 to TRBJ2-2, with 9 bases fitting TRBD1. This CDR3 comprises 15 residues. Germline lookup yields CDR1 SGHTA and CDR2 FQGTGA. V dropped 5 bases and J dropped 2; count of bases not matched to a gene: 3. CDR3 nucleotides: TGTGCCAGCAGCCGGGACAGGGATAACACCGGGGAGCTGTTTTTT. Encoded protein: CASSRDRDNTGELFF.

The CDR3 loop is CASSQGRGTGANVLTF. CDR3 DNA: TGTGCCAGCAGCCAAGGCAGGGGGACTGGGGCCAACGTCCTGACTTTC. J is TRBJ2-6 and V is TRBV4-2; 7 nucleotides match TRBD1. The CDR3 is 16 residues long. CDR1 is LGHNA and CDR2 is YNFKEQ in the germline V gene. The J segment lost 2 bases and the V segment lost 1 base, leaving 2 bases of the junction unmatched.

The chain is built from TRBV29-1 and TRBJ1-1, with D perhaps TRBD1 (5 bases). The CDR3 has 14 amino acids. Deletions cut 2 bases from V and 7 bases from J, with 17 bases between. Germline V lookup: CDR1 SQVTM, CDR2 ANQGSEA. The CDR3 sequence: CSVEPPGLRGEAFF. In nucleotides, the CDR3 is TGCAGCGTTGAACCCCCGGGTTTGAGGGGTGAAGCTTTCTTT.

CDR3 nucleotide sequence: TGTGCCACCAGCAGATCGGGACGCAGGACCTACGAGCAGTACTTC. Protein product: CATSRSGRRTYEQYF. The chain uses TRBV15 and TRBJ2-7, with D perhaps assigned TRBD1 or TRBD2 (5 bases each). Deletions cut 2 bases from V and 2 bases from J, with 13 bases between. The V gene's germline CDR1 is LNHNV and CDR2 YYDKDF (reference sequence). This CDR3 region has 15 residues.

This clone has only a few counts. For the CDR3, the DNA is TGCGCCAGCAGGGGTTCGGTTTATAGCAATCAGCCCCAGCATTTT. Translation gives CASRGSVYSNQPQHF. The rearrangement uses TRBV10-1 and TRBJ1-5, with D unresolved. The germline gives CDR1 WNHNN, CDR2 SYGVQD (reference sequence). V lost 6 bases and J lost 0, with 12 bases in between. This CDR3 has 15 residues.

The V gene is TRBV7-6, the J gene TRBJ2-3, with TRBD1 as a possible D gene (6 bases). Between the trimmed V and J ends, which lost 2 bases and 3 bases, there was a span of 12 bases. CDR1 SGHVS and CDR2 FNYEAQ come from the germline V gene. The length of the CDR3 is 15 residues. This chain's CDR3 is CASSLLGRGTDTQYF. The CDR3 nucleotides are TGTGCCAGCAGCTTATTAGGCAGGGGAACAGATACGCAGTATTTT.

V and J are TRBV14 and TRBJ1-6, with a possible D match to TRBD1 (6 bases). Germline-derived CDR1 and CDR2 are SGHDN and FVKESK. This CDR3 comprises 14 residues. Trimming stripped 0 bases from V and 8 bases from J, with 8 bases between. The CDR3 DNA reads TGTGCCAGCAGCCAAGATTACAGGGATTCACCCCTCCACTTT. It translates to CASSQDYRDSPLHF.

The CDR3 protein is CASSGLIQPQHF. The CDR3 DNA reads TGTGCCAGTAGTGGCCTTATCCAGCCCCAGCATTTT. V usage is TRBV19 and J usage is TRBJ1-5; D ambiguous. The CDR3 is 12 residues long. CDR1 is LNHDA and CDR2 is SQIVND in the germline V gene (reference sequence). Trimming shortened V by 5 bases and J by 7 bases, and 9 bases separated the two germline ends.

This rearrangement joins TRBV19 to TRBJ2-3; D gene uncertain. Germline CDR1 is LNHDA and CDR2 is SQIVND (reference sequence). V was shortened by 0 bases and J by 0 bases, with 10 bases between the two germline ends. The CDR3 loop spans 16 amino acids. CDR3 sequence: CASSIEGPTSTDTQYF. CDR3 nucleotide sequence: TGTGCCAGTAGTATAGAGGGCCCAACTAGCACAGATACGCAGTATTTT.

This sequence joins TRBV28 and TRBJ1-2, with 7 bases matching TRBD1. V dropped 3 bases and J dropped 4; count of bases not matched to a gene: 5. The CDR3 sequence is 14 residues long. From germline, CDR1 is MDHEN and CDR2 SYDVKM. CDR3 sequence (DNA): TGTGCCAGCAGTTTGCCAGGGGGTATCTATGGCTACACCTTC. The encoded protein is CASSLPGGIYGYTF.

The CDR3 sequence is CASSTPGQSLYGYTF. CDR3 sequence (DNA): TGTGCCAGTAGTACCCCGGGACAGTCTCTCTATGGCTACACCTTC. The V and J genes are TRBV19 and TRBJ1-2, with 7 bases identical to TRBD1. Germline CDR1 reads LNHDA; CDR2 reads SQIVND (reference sequence). CDR3 size: 15 residues. After removal of 4 bases from V and 4 bases from J, the junction contained 9 bases not matched to a gene.

This chain links TRBV4-2 with TRBJ2-5; 7 positions match TRBD2. This CDR3 is built from 13 residues. In germline, CDR1 is LGHNA, CDR2 YNFKEQ. V was clipped by 4 bases and J by 4 bases; unmatched bases: 3. The CDR3 coding sequence is TGTGCCAGCAGCCTGGGGGGGGTAGAGACCCAGTACTTC. Translated, it gives CASSLGGVETQYF.

The chain has TRBV7-3 and TRBJ2-3; TRBD2 might be the D (6 bases). The CDR3 extends over 13 amino acids. Trimming took off 6 bases at V and 3 bases at J, with 10 bases between the two ends. Germline-derived CDR1 and CDR2 are SGHTA and FQGTGA. CDR3 region: CASRADYTDTQYF. The CDR3 bases are TGTGCCAGCAGAGCGGACTATACAGATACGCAGTATTTT.

J is TRBJ2-1 and V is TRBV30; TRBD2 agrees at 12 bases. Germline V gene sequence: CDR1 GTSNPN, CDR2 SVGIG (reference sequence). Trimming cost V 2 bases and J 7 bases; bases outside gene matches: 6. CDR3 size: 15 residues. CDR3 amino acids: CAWSRLAGVGNEQFF. CDR3 DNA: TGTGCCTGGAGTCGACTAGCGGGGGTGGGGAATGAGCAGTTCTTC.

The chain employs TRBV13 and TRBJ2-3, with TRBD2 as a possible D gene (5 bases). V lost 4 bases and J lost 6, with 14 bases in between. Germline V CDR1 and CDR2: PRHDT, FYEKMQ (reference sequence). The CDR3 length is 14 residues. In DNA form, the CDR3 reads TGTGCCAGCAGCTCTGGACTCCGCGAGGATACGCAGTATTTT. Its protein product is CASSSGLREDTQYF.

J is TRBJ2-7 and V is TRBV21-1; TRBD2, the D gene given by the table, was not confirmed from the DNA. TRBV21-1 is a documented pseudogene. The CDR3 has 16 residues. The CDR3 DNA reads TGTGCCAGCAGCAAAAACCCCGCGGTTTTCCTCTACGAGCAGTACTTC. It is translated as CASSKNPAVFLYEQYF.

The gene calls are TRBV29-1 and TRBJ2-3; D is unresolved. Trimming removed 5 bases at V and 3 bases at J, with 12 bases between. The CDR3 sequence is 13 residues long. Germline V lookup: CDR1 SQVTM, CDR2 ANQGSEA. CDR3 amino acids: CSVSAMTTDTQYF. The CDR3 DNA is TGCAGCGTTTCGGCTATGACAACAGATACGCAGTATTTT.

This rearrangement joins TRBV7-2 to TRBJ2-7; a weak D match, TRBD2 (7 bases). CDR1 is SGHTA, CDR2 FQGNSA, per germline. With 5 bases removed from V and 4 bases from J, the gap between germline ends came to 18 bases. This CDR3 contains 15 residues. The CDR3 DNA is TGTGCCAGCAGCATTGTAGGGGGGGGAGGGTACGAGCAGTACTTC. Translation: CASSIVGGGGYEQYF. Complete variable domain (other parts from reference TRBV7-2 and TRBJ2-7): GAGVSQSPSNKVTEKGKDVELRCDPISGHTALYWYRQSLGQGLEFLIYFQGNSAPDKSGLPSDRFSAERTGGSVSTLTIQRTQQEDSAVYLCASSIVGGGGYEQYFGPGTRLTVT.

The J gene is TRBJ1-2, the V gene TRBV19; D perhaps matches TRBD1 (6 bases). The germline V gene has CDR1 LNHDA and CDR2 SQIVND (reference sequence). V dropped 3 bases and J dropped 0 bases, with 11 bases sitting between them. The CDR3 spans 15 residues. The CDR3 DNA reads as TGTGCCAGTAGTATGCAGGGGAATCCTAACTATGGCTACACCTTC. Its translation: CASSMQGNPNYGYTF.

This clone was recorded only once. The chain is built from TRBV4-1 and TRBJ2-3; 13 nucleotides agree with TRBD2. Germline CDR1 is MGHRA and CDR2 is YSYEKL. The CDR3 consists of 16 residues. J lost 3 bases, V lost 2 bases, and 2 bases had no gene match. The CDR3 nucleotides are TGCGCCAGCAGCCAACCGACTAGCGGGAGGACAGATACGCAGTATTTT. It translates to CASSQPTSGRTDTQYF.

This chain uses TRBV7-9 with TRBJ2-3, with TRBD2 as a possible D gene (5 bases). The CDR3 runs 16 residues. Per the germline V gene, CDR1 is SEHNR and CDR2 is FQNEAQ (reference sequence). V was pared by 3 bases and J by 2 bases, with 15 bases between. The CDR3 loop is CASSFQAGLSTDTQYF. CDR3 DNA sequence: TGTGCCAGCAGCTTTCAAGCCGGACTCTCCACAGATACGCAGTATTTT.

About this clone itself: At the DNA level, this CDR3 is encoded by other sequences in the same sample as well. The chain combines TRBV29-1 with TRBJ2-7; 10 nucleotides match TRBD1. J gave up 5 bases and V 3 bases, and 4 bases lay outside the gene matches. This CDR3 region has 13 residues. Germline-derived CDR1 and CDR2 are SQVTM and ANQGSEA. Here the CDR3 reads CSVEGQGIHEQYF. The CDR3 bases are TGCAGCGTTGAGGGACAGGGGATCCACGAGCAGTACTTC.

V is TRBV18 and J is TRBJ1-2, with 11 bases lining up with TRBD1. V dropped 3 bases and J dropped 4; count of bases not matched to a gene: 7. The CDR3 is 16 amino acids. CDR1 is KGHSH and CDR2 is LQKENI in the germline V gene. CDR3 residues: CASSPLGQGATYGYTF. CDR3 coding DNA: TGTGCCAGCTCACCTTTAGGACAGGGGGCGACCTATGGCTACACCTTC.

A few counts support this clone. The gene calls are TRBV5-1 and TRBJ2-3; the D gene is possibly TRBD1 (5 bases). V lost 1 base to trimming and J lost 5 bases, with 17 bases between them. The CDR3 is 16 residues long. CDR1 SGHRS and CDR2 YFSETQ come from the germline V gene. The CDR3 is CASSLSVVGAGDTQYF. CDR3 bases: TGCGCCAGCAGCTTGAGTGTAGTAGGGGCTGGAGATACGCAGTATTTT.

The chain combines TRBV6-5 with TRBJ2-7; 8 nucleotides line up with TRBD2. This CDR3 is built from 15 residues. V dropped 5 bases and J dropped 0; count of bases not matched to a gene: 6. Looked up from germline, CDR1 is MNHEY and CDR2 is SVGAGI. Written as DNA, the CDR3 is TGTGCCAGCAGTCTTAGCGGGACTAGCTCCTACGAGCAGTACTTC. Translation: CASSLSGTSSYEQYF.

CDR3 bases: TGTGCCAGCAGCGATCCGGGACAGGGAACACCCCTCCACTTT. This encodes CASSDPGQGTPLHF. The V and J genes are TRBV5-8 and TRBJ1-6, with 9 bases lining up with TRBD1. The CDR3 totals 14 residues. V lost 4 bases to trimming and J lost 11 bases; unmatched junction nucleotides: 7. Per germline, CDR1 SGHTS and CDR2 YDEGEE.

The chain is built from TRBV5-1 and TRBJ2-3, with TRBD2 as a possible D gene (6 bases). V shed 3 bases and J shed 6 bases, with 17 bases lying between them. Germline CDR1 SGHRS, CDR2 YFSETQ. This CDR3 spans 15 amino acids. The CDR3 DNA follows: TGCGCCAGCAGCTCACTAGCCTCCCTGGGGGATACGCAGTATTTT. It is translated as CASSSLASLGDTQYF.

The rearrangement links TRBV28 to TRBJ2-3; a possible D gene is TRBD1 (6 bases). V lost 7 bases and J 4 bases, leaving 15 bases between the germline ends. This CDR3 comprises 14 residues. Germline V gene lookup returns CDR1 MDHEN and CDR2 SYDVKM. CDR3: CASTLTSGADTQYF. The CDR3 DNA follows: TGTGCCAGCACCCTCACCTCAGGGGCAGATACGCAGTATTTT.